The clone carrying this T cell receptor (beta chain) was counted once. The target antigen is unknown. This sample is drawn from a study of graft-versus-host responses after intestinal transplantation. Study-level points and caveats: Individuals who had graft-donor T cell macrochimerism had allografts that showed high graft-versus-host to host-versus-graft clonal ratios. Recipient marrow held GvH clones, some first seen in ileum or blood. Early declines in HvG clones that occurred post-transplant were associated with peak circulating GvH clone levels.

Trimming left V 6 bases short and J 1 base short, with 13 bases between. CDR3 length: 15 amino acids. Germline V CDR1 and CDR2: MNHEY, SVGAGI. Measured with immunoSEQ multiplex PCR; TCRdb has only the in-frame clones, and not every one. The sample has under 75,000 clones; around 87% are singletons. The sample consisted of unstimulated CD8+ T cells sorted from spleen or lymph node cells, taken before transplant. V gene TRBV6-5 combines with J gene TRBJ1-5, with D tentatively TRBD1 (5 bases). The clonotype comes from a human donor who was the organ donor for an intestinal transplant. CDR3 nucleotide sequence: TGTGCCAGCAGCGACCCCTCAGGGAGCAATCAGCCCCAGCATTTT. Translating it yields CASSDPSGSNQPQHF.